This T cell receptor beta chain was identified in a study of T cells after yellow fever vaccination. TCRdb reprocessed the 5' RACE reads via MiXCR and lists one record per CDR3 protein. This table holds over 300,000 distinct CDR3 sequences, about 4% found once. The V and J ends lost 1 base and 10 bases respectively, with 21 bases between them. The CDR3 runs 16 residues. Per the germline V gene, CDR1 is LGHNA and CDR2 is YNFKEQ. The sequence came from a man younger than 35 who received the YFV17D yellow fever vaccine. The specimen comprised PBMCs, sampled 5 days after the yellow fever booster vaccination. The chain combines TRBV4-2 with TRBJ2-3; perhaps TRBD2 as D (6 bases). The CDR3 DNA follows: TGTGCCAGCAGCCAAGGGGGGGTCAGGGCAGATTTTCCGCAGTATTTT. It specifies CASSQGGVRADFPQYF.